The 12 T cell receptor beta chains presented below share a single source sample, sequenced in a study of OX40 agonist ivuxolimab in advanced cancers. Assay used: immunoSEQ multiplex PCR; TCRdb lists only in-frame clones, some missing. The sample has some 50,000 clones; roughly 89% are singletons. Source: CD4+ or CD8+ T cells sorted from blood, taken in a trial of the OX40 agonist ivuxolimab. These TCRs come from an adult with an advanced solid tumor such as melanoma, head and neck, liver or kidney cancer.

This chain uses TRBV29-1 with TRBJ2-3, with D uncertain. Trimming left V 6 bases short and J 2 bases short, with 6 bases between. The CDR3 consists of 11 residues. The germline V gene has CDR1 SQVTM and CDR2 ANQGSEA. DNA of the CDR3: TGCAGCGTAGGGATCACAGATACGCAGTATTTT. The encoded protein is CSVGITDTQYF.

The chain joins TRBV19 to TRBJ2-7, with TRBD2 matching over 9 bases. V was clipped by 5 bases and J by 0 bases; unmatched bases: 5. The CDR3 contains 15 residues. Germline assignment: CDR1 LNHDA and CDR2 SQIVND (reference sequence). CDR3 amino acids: CASSWASGNSYEQYF. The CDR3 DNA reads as TGTGCCAGTAGTTGGGCTAGCGGGAACTCCTACGAGCAGTACTTC.

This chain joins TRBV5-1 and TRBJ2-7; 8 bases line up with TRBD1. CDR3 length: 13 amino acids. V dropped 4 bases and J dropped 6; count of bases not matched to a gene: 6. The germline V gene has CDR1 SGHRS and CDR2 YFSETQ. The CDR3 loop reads CASSLGQGVEQYF. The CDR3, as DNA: TGCGCCAGCAGCCTAGGACAGGGAGTCGAGCAGTACTTC.

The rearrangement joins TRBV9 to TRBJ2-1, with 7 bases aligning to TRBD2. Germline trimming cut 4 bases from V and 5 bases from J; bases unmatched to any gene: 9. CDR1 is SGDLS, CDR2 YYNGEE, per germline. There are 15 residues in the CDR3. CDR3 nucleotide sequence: TGTGCCAGCAGCTCGACCGGGACTACCGACAATGAGCAGTTCTTC. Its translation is CASSSTGTTDNEQFF.

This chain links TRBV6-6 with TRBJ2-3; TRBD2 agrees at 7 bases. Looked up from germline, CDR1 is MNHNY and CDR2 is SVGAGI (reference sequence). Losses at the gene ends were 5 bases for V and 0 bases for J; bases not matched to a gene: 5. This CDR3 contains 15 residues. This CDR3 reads CASSTGTTSTDTQYF. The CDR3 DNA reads TGTGCCAGCAGTACCGGGACTACTAGCACAGATACGCAGTATTTT.

CDR3 nucleotides: TGCGCCAGCAGCCAAGGGGTCACAGGAGGGGGTCACGAGCAGTACTTC. It specifies CASSQGVTGGGHEQYF. The chain recombines TRBV4-1 with TRBJ2-7; D might be TRBD1 or TRBD2, each matching 6 bases. The CDR3 sequence is 16 residues long. The V end lost 1 base, the J end lost 5 bases, and 18 bases lay between the germline ends. In germline, CDR1 is MGHRA, CDR2 YSYEKL.

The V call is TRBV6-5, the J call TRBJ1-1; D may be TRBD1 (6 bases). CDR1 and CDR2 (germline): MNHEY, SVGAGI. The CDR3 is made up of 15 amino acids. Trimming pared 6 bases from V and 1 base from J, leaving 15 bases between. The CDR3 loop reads CASRPIWTENTEAFF. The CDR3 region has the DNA TGTGCCAGCAGGCCTATATGGACAGAGAACACTGAAGCTTTCTTT.

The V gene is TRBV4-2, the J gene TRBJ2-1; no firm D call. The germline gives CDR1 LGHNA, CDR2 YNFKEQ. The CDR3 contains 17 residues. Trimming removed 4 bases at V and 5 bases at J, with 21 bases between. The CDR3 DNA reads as TGTGCCAGCAGCCGAAGTTCCTACCCCGAAAGAAACAATGAGCAGTTCTTC. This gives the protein CASSRSSYPERNNEQFF.

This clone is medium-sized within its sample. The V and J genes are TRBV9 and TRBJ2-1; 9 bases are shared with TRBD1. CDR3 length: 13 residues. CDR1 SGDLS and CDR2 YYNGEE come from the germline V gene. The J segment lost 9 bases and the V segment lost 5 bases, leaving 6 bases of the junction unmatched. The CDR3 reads CASSSGTGIEQFF. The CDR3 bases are TGTGCCAGCAGTTCCGGGACAGGGATTGAGCAGTTCTTC. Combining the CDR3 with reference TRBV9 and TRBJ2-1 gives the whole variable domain DSGVTQTPKHLITATGQRVTLRCSPRSGDLSVYWYQQSLDQGLQFLIQYYNGEERAKGNILERFSAQQFPDLHSELNLSSLELGDSALYFCASSSGTGIEQFFGPGTRLTVL.

The chain's CDR3 is CASSVVTFAPLIEQYF. DNA of the CDR3: TGTGCCAGCAGCGTAGTTACCTTTGCCCCCTTAATCGAGCAGTACTTC. The V gene is TRBV9, the J gene TRBJ2-7; D is uncertain. The CDR3 is made up of 16 amino acids. V was pared by 0 bases and J by 6 bases, with 19 bases between. Germline lookup yields CDR1 SGDLS and CDR2 YYNGEE.

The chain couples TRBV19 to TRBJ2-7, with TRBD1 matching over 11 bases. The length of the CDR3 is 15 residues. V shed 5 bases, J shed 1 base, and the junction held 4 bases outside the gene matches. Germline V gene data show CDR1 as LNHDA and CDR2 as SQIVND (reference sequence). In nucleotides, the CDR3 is TGTGCCAGTAGTTTTGGACAGGGGGCTTCCTACGAGCAGTACTTC. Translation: CASSFGQGASYEQYF.

CDR3 region: CASSTGDEQYF. The CDR3 DNA is TGTGCCAGTAGTACCGGAGACGAGCAGTACTTC. The chain employs TRBV19 and TRBJ2-7; D unclear. Germline CDR1 and CDR2: LNHDA and SQIVND (reference sequence). The V and J ends lost 4 bases and 5 bases respectively, with 6 bases between them. The CDR3 is made up of 11 amino acids.